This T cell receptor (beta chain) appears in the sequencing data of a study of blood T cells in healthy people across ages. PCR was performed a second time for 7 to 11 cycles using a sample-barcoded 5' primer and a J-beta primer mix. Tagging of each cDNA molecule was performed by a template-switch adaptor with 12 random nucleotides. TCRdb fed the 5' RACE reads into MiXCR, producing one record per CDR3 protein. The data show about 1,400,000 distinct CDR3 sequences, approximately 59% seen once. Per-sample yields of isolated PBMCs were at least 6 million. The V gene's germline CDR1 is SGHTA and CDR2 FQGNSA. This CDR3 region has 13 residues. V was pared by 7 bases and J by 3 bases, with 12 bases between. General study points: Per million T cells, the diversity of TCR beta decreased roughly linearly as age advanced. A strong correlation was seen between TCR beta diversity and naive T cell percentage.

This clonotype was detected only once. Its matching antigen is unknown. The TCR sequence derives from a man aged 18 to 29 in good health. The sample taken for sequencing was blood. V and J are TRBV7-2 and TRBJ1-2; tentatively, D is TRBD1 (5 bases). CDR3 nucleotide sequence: TGTGCCAGCAACTCCGGGACCGACTATGGCTACACCTTC. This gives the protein CASNSGTDYGYTF.